Below, 17 T cell receptor beta chains from the same sample are listed, as sequenced in a study of cytomegalovirus exposure and HLA in healthy donors. PCR used 60 Vbeta primers and 13 Jbeta primers. Sequencing was performed with immunoSEQ multiplex PCR; in TCRdb, only in-frame clones are kept and a portion is missing. The sample lists 90,000 to 130,000 clones, approximately 82% seen once, with under 15% in the top ten. The specimen sequenced was PBMCs. All receptors come from a man younger than 40 in good health and CMV-seropositive.

In regard to this clone: The same CDR3 also results from other DNA sequences found in this sample. The V gene is TRBV28, the J gene TRBJ1-6; 9 nucleotides match TRBD1. Trimming took 7 bases from V and 13 from J; bases not matched to a gene: 11. This CDR3 has 14 residues. Germline values: CDR1 MDHEN, CDR2 SYDVKM. DNA for the CDR3: TGTGCCAGCACCCCGGGACAGGGAAGGTTGCCCCTCCACTTT. This gives the protein CASTPGQGRLPLHF.

The chain combines TRBV28 with TRBJ1-5; 11 bases agree with TRBD1. The germline V gene has CDR1 MDHEN and CDR2 SYDVKM. The CDR3 spans 15 residues. The V segment lost 4 bases and the J segment 7 bases; nucleotides outside the gene matches: 6. CDR3 sequence reads: CASSSGQGARQPQHF. The DNA for the CDR3 is TGTGCCAGCAGTTCTGGACAGGGGGCAAGACAGCCCCAGCATTTT.

The gene calls are TRBV30 and TRBJ2-3, with TRBD1 identical over 8 bases. This CDR3 comprises 16 residues. Germline CDR1 GTSNPN, CDR2 SVGIG (reference sequence). With 8 bases clipped from V and 1 base from J, the junction kept 14 bases outside the gene matches. The CDR3 DNA reads TGTGCCAGAATCCTCTGGGACAGGTTGGGCACAGATACGCAGTATTTT. It codes for CARILWDRLGTDTQYF. The variable domain in full, completed from reference TRBV30 and TRBJ2-3, reads SQTIHQWPATLVQPVGSPLSLECTVEGTSNPNLYWYRQAAGRGLQLLFYSVGIGQISSEVPQNLSASRPQDRQFILSSKKLLLSDSGFYLCARILWDRLGTDTQYFGPGTRLTVL.

This rearrangement joins TRBV7-7 to TRBJ2-2, with TRBD1 identical over 7 bases. In germline, CDR1 is SSHAT, CDR2 FNYEAQ (reference sequence). The ends lost 5 bases at V and 5 bases at J; junction bases unmatched: 8. The CDR3 loop spans 15 amino acids. As DNA, the CDR3 is TGTGCCAGCAGCCCAGAGGGGGCTAGAACCGGGGAGCTGTTTTTT. This translates into CASSPEGARTGELFF.

The chain carries TRBV28 and TRBJ2-1, with 9 nucleotides matching TRBD1. V lost 5 bases to trimming and J lost 9 bases; unmatched junction nucleotides: 8. This CDR3 is 14 amino acids long. The germline CDR1 and CDR2 sequences are MDHEN and SYDVKM. The CDR3 loop reads CASSPDRGVSEQFF. In DNA, the CDR3 is TGTGCCAGCAGTCCCGACAGGGGGGTTAGTGAGCAGTTCTTC. Together with reference TRBV28 and TRBJ2-1, the CDR3 gives the full variable domain: DVKVTQSSRYLVKRTGEKVFLECVQDMDHENMFWYRQDPGLGLRLIYFSYDVKMKEKGDIPEGYSVSREKKERFSLILESASTNQTSMYLCASSPDRGVSEQFFGPGTRLTVL.

V usage is TRBV5-1 and J usage is TRBJ2-7; D gene unclear. V lost 5 bases, J lost 5 bases, and 17 bases lay in between. This CDR3 has 14 amino acids. Germline lookup yields CDR1 SGHRS and CDR2 YFSETQ. Here the CDR3 reads CASREELGRDEQYF. The CDR3 nucleotides are TGCGCCAGCAGAGAAGAGTTGGGTCGGGACGAGCAGTACTTC.

This clone came up a few times. The V gene is TRBV6-6, the J gene TRBJ1-2; D may be TRBD1 (6 bases). The length of the CDR3 is 15 residues. Looked up from germline, CDR1 is MNHNY and CDR2 is SVGAGI (reference sequence). V was pared by 0 bases and J by 4 bases, with 12 bases between. CDR3 residues: CASSYSPGVGYGYTF. Here the CDR3 DNA reads TGTGCCAGCAGTTACTCCCCAGGGGTGGGCTATGGCTACACCTTC.

The rearrangement joins TRBV19 to TRBJ1-3; D possibly corresponds to TRBD1 (5 bases). Germline loops: CDR1 LNHDA, CDR2 SQIVND (reference sequence). Deletions cut 5 bases from V and 1 base from J, with 12 bases between. The CDR3 runs 15 residues. CDR3 protein: CASSLEGRSGNTIYF. Written as DNA, the CDR3 is TGTGCCAGTAGTTTGGAGGGGCGATCTGGAAACACCATATATTTT.

The chain is built from TRBV4-3 and TRBJ1-2; maybe TRBD1 (5 bases). CDR3 length: 15 amino acids. V lost 0 bases and J 4 bases, leaving 12 bases between the germline ends. The germline CDR1 and CDR2 sequences are LGHNA and YSLEER. CDR3 in amino acids: CASSQERQTSYGYTF. CDR3 nucleotide sequence: TGCGCCAGCAGCCAAGAGCGACAGACCAGCTATGGCTACACCTTC.

The chain carries TRBV4-1 and TRBJ2-7; D is unclear. The CDR3 loop spans 13 amino acids. Trimming removed 4 bases from V and 3 bases from J, with 10 bases in between. In germline, CDR1 is MGHRA, CDR2 YSYEKL. DNA of the CDR3: TGCGCCAGCAGCCCGCGAGGAGACTACGAGCAGTACTTC. The encoded protein is CASSPRGDYEQYF.

This clone was observed once. This chain links TRBV27 with TRBJ1-1; a weak D match, TRBD1 (5 bases). Germline CDR1 is MNHEY and CDR2 is SMNVEV (reference sequence). The CDR3 length is 15 residues. V was trimmed by 6 bases and J by 0 bases, leaving 14 bases between them. The CDR3 DNA reads as TGTGCCAGCAGGTGGGGGGGTCACATGAACACTGAAGCTTTCTTT. Translation: CASRWGGHMNTEAFF.

V usage is TRBV10-3 and J usage is TRBJ2-6; no firm D call. Trimming stripped 0 bases from V and 4 bases from J, with 10 bases between. Germline V lookup: CDR1 ENHRY, CDR2 SYGVKD. The CDR3 totals 16 residues. CDR3: CAISESYLAGANVLTF. The CDR3 bases are TGTGCCATCAGTGAGTCGTATCTGGCCGGGGCCAACGTCCTGACTTTC.

The genes are TRBV11-3 and TRBJ2-1; 11 nucleotides line up with TRBD2. Trimming cost V 9 bases and J 5 bases; bases outside gene matches: 12. Germline V gives CDR1 SGHNT, CDR2 YENEEA. This CDR3 spans 16 amino acids. For the CDR3, the DNA is TGTGCCAGAAGGAGGTGGGTAGCGGGGGGGAACAATGAGCAGTTCTTC. It translates to CARRRWVAGGNNEQFF.

Comments on this clone: An end of the junction does not agree with germline; a read error may underlie this. This chain connects TRBV10-3 to TRBJ1-6; the match to TRBD1 covers 9 bases. Per the germline V gene, CDR1 is ENHRY and CDR2 is SYGVKD. This CDR3 is built from 15 residues. The CDR3 region has the DNA TGTGCCAGCAGTCCGACAGGGGGTACTGGTTCACCCCTCCACTTT. It encodes CASSPTGGTGSPLHF.

The chain combines TRBV6-5 with TRBJ2-1; weak D call: TRBD2 (6 bases). Trimming took off 8 bases at V and 0 bases at J, with 14 bases between the two ends. The germline V gene encodes CDR1 MNHEY and CDR2 SVGAGI. This CDR3 is 15 amino acids long. For the CDR3, the DNA is TGTGCCAGCGGCCTGGGGGGAGTCTCCTACAATGAGCAGTTCTTC. Translating gives CASGLGGVSYNEQFF.

This chain connects TRBV5-1 to TRBJ2-5; 12 positions agree with TRBD2. Germline CDR1 SGHRS, CDR2 YFSETQ. The CDR3 is 16 residues long. The junction had 9 bases not matched to a gene; V was cut back by 4 bases and J by 5 bases. In DNA, the CDR3 is TGCGCCAGCAGCGTGACTAGCGGGGGCGGCAGGGAGACCCAGTACTTC. It yields the protein CASSVTSGGGRETQYF.

This chain joins TRBV4-1 and TRBJ2-1; 7 bases match TRBD1. This CDR3 is built from 17 residues. Germline V CDR1 and CDR2: MGHRA, YSYEKL. The J segment lost 6 bases and the V segment lost 5 bases, leaving 16 bases of the junction unmatched. The CDR3 DNA follows: TGCGCCAGCAGCTCTCGGGACAGCCGAGTGGGGCGCAATGAGCAGTTCTTC. This codes for CASSSRDSRVGRNEQFF.